Sequencing of this T cell receptor (beta chain) was carried out in a study of PD-1 blockade in classical Hodgkin lymphoma. Study results and caveats: There was a significant rise in CD4+ TCR diversity by C4D1, with no such rise for CD8+. Complete responders showed a baseline diversity that resembled the diversity of newly diagnosed patients. Baseline TCR diversity was reportedly lower in newly diagnosed patients than in healthy donors. It was reported as lower still in relapsed/refractory patients.

Details on this clone: Its antigen remains unidentified.

With no exception, relapse followed autologous stem cell transplantation in all patients, and brentuximab vedotin exposure varied. Trimming took 5 bases from V and 3 from J, leaving 4 bases between them. Germline V gene sequence: CDR1 SNHLY, CDR2 FYNNEI. This CDR3 is built from 11 residues. The protocol was immunoSEQ multiplex PCR, while the TCRdb copy is restricted to in-frame clones and leaves out a portion. The sample lists 2,000 to 2,500 clones, approximately 85% seen once, with around 23% in the top ten. The receptor's source is a human donor with classical Hodgkin lymphoma. The chain joins TRBV2 to TRBJ2-5; D not resolved. Material: peripheral blood mononuclear cells (PBMCs), obtained at baseline. For the CDR3, the DNA is TGTGCCAGCAGTAGGGAAGAGACCCAGTACTTC. Protein: CASSREETQYF.